These T cell receptor beta chains were read from a single sample in a study of early T cells in non-severe SARS-CoV-2 infection. TCRdb fed the 5' RACE reads into MiXCR, producing one record per CDR3 protein. The repertoire holds roughly 83,000 distinct CDR3 sequences, with approximately 12% as singletons. The starting material was whole blood, obtained at baseline. All receptors come from an adult who was a healthcare worker with PCR-confirmed SARS-CoV-2 infection or an uninfected control (not recorded which). Both conserved end residues are part of each CDR3. D genes are given only for firm matches. Some rows have no size entry. The others give once, few or many, or a class for an expanded clone.

cdr3_length	clone_size	v_call	d_call	j_call	cdr3_aa	cdr3_nt
14	few	TRBV3-1	.	TRBJ2-7	CASSQGGRGYEQYF	TGTGCCAGCAGCCAAGGTGGCAGGGGCTACGAGCAGTACTTC
17	few	TRBV5-1	.	TRBJ1-1	CASSLAEGIRRNTEAFF	TGCGCCAGCAGCTTGGCCGAGGGGATACGCAGGAACACTGAAGCTTTCTTT
11	.	TRBV5-1	.	TRBJ2-2	CASSPERELFF	TGCGCCAGCAGCCCCGAGAGGGAGCTGTTTTTT
13	few	TRBV5-4	.	TRBJ2-1	CASSQDGGNEQFF	TGTGCCAGCAGCCAGGACGGTGGCAATGAGCAGTTCTTC
18	.	TRBV6-5	.	TRBJ2-3	CASSSSAIRLPSTDTQYF	TGTGCCAGCAGTAGCTCGGCAATTCGGTTACCTAGCACAGATACGCAGTATTTT
17	many	TRBV5-1	TRBD2	TRBJ2-1	CASSRRLAGGGWNEQFF	TGCGCCAGCAGCCGGCGACTAGCGGGAGGGGGGTGGAATGAGCAGTTCTTC
18	few	TRBV11-2	TRBD2	TRBJ2-7	CASSLVPGLAGAGYEQYF	TGTGCCAGCAGCTTAGTGCCGGGACTAGCGGGAGCCGGGTACGAGCAGTACTTC
15	.	TRBV20-1	.	TRBJ2-3	CSAREAGRGTDTQYF	TGCAGTGCTAGAGAAGCAGGACGAGGCACAGATACGCAGTATTTT
17	.	TRBV5-1	.	TRBJ2-7	CASSLIGGRATSYEQYF	TGCGCCAGCAGCTTAATTGGGGGCAGGGCTACCTCCTACGAGCAGTACTTC
14	.	TRBV29-1	TRBD1	TRBJ2-1	CSVLGQGSYNEQFF	TGCAGCGTTTTGGGACAGGGCAGTTACAATGAGCAGTTCTTC
16	many	TRBV20-1	TRBD2	TRBJ2-1	CSASILAASSYNEQFF	TGCAGTGCTAGCATCCTAGCGGCATCATCCTACAATGAGCAGTTCTTC
15	few	TRBV7-8	.	TRBJ1-3	CASSLSVISGNTIYF	TGTGCCAGCAGCTTAAGTGTGATCTCTGGAAACACCATATATTTT
13	.	TRBV6-6	.	TRBJ1-6	CASRAAYNSPLHF	TGTGCCAGCAGGGCGGCCTATAATTCACCCCTCCACTTT
13	few	TRBV12-3/TRBV12-4	.	TRBJ2-7	CASSLSGIYEQYF	TGTGCCAGCAGTTTATCCGGGATTTACGAGCAGTACTTC
16	few	TRBV5-1	TRBD1	TRBJ1-4	CASTQLGGQTNEKLFF	TGCGCCAGCACGCAACTTGGGGGACAGACTAATGAAAAACTGTTTTTT
12	.	TRBV30	.	TRBJ1-1	CAWSVQGGKAFF	TGTGCCTGGAGTGTACAGGGTGGAAAGGCTTTCTTT
14	.	TRBV12-3/TRBV12-4	.	TRBJ1-1	CASRERSQYTEAFF	TGTGCCAGCAGAGAGCGTTCCCAATACACTGAAGCTTTCTTT
13	many	TRBV12-3/TRBV12-4	.	TRBJ1-1	CASSQRGPTEAFF	TGTGCCAGCAGCCAGAGGGGACCCACTGAAGCTTTCTTT
17	.	TRBV29-1	.	TRBJ2-3	CSVDAPQGRARRDTQYF	TGCAGCGTTGACGCCCCCCAGGGGAGGGCCAGGAGAGATACGCAGTATTTT
14	.	TRBV6-2/TRBV6-3	.	TRBJ1-5	CASSYRSGDQPQHF	TGTGCCAGCAGTTACCGGTCAGGGGATCAGCCCCAGCATTTT
13	many	TRBV2	TRBD1	TRBJ1-2	CASNPTGAGGYTF	TGTGCCAGCAACCCGACAGGGGCGGGAGGCTACACCTTC
16	.	TRBV6-5	.	TRBJ2-7	CASSYSGAGVSYEQYF	TGTGCCAGCAGTTACTCTGGTGCAGGGGTTTCCTACGAGCAGTACTTC
13	.	TRBV5-1	.	TRBJ2-7	CASSFPTSYEQYF	TGCGCCAGCAGCTTCCCGACTTCCTACGAGCAGTACTTC
14	few	TRBV7-8	TRBD1	TRBJ2-4	CASSLTGGEIIQYF	TGTGCCAGCAGCTTGACAGGGGGCGAGATCATTCAGTACTTC
15	.	TRBV15	.	TRBJ2-5	CATSRGGPSQETQYF	TGTGCCACCAGCAGAGGGGGACCATCCCAAGAGACCCAGTACTTC
16	few	TRBV5-1	TRBD1	TRBJ1-6	CASSGGQGALQSPLHF	TGCGCCAGCAGCGGGGGACAGGGGGCCCTCCAGTCACCCCTCCACTTT
13	.	TRBV20-1	.	TRBJ2-2	CSASLGYTGELFF	TGCAGTGCTAGCCTGGGATATACCGGGGAGCTGTTTTTT
13	few	TRBV12-3/TRBV12-4	.	TRBJ2-1	CASRSEQGNEQFF	TGTGCCAGCAGGAGCGAGCAGGGGAATGAGCAGTTCTTC
16	.	TRBV7-9	TRBD1	TRBJ2-7	CASSSSDWDRGYEQYF	TGTGCCAGCAGCTCATCTGATTGGGACAGGGGCTACGAGCAGTACTTC
17	.	TRBV11-3	TRBD2	TRBJ2-1	CASSLFGGGRARNEQFF	TGTGCCAGCAGCTTATTTGGCGGCGGGAGGGCCCGGAATGAGCAGTTCTTC
15	few	TRBV5-1	.	TRBJ2-5	CASSSDSGRQETQYF	TGCGCCAGCAGCTCGGACAGCGGCCGCCAAGAGACCCAGTACTTC
16	few	TRBV3-1	TRBD2	TRBJ2-2	CASSQDPGLSTGELFF	TGTGCCAGCAGCCAAGATCCGGGACTATCAACCGGGGAGCTGTTTTTT
15	.	TRBV18	.	TRBJ2-5	CASSRRGHHQETQYF	TGTGCCAGCTCACGTCGGGGGCACCACCAAGAGACCCAGTACTTC
18	few	TRBV28	TRBD2	TRBJ2-3	CASSLELAGISSTDTQYF	TGTGCCAGCAGTTTGGAACTAGCGGGGATATCTAGCACAGATACGCAGTATTTT
15	.	TRBV7-3	.	TRBJ2-5	CASSPTGGSGETQYF	TGTGCCAGCAGCCCCACCGGGGGCTCGGGAGAGACCCAGTACTTC
15	.	TRBV7-9	TRBD1	TRBJ2-3	CASSEGQTTTDTQYF	TGTGCCAGCAGCGAGGGACAGACAACCACAGATACGCAGTATTTT
13	.	TRBV5-1	.	TRBJ2-2	CASSLNSPAELFF	TGCGCCAGCAGCTTGAACTCCCCCGCGGAGCTGTTTTTT
15	many	TRBV7-7	TRBD2	TRBJ2-1	CASSLRREGYNEQFF	TGTGCTAGCAGCCTTCGCCGGGAGGGGTACAATGAGCAGTTCTTC
14	few	TRBV20-1	TRBD1	TRBJ1-1	CSVPEQGLRTEAFF	TGCAGCGTCCCGGAACAGGGGTTGAGGACTGAAGCTTTCTTT
13	.	TRBV28	TRBD2	TRBJ2-7	CASSPGGSDEQYF	TGTGCCAGCAGCCCGGGAGGTTCAGACGAGCAGTACTTC
15	few	TRBV20-1	TRBD2	TRBJ2-5	CSARDLAGGPETQYF	TGCAGTGCTAGAGATCTCGCGGGGGGGCCGGAGACCCAGTACTTC
17	.	TRBV11-2	.	TRBJ2-7	CASSHTSSARWGYEQYF	TGTGCCAGCAGCCACACCTCCTCGGCCAGGTGGGGGTACGAGCAGTACTTC
14	few	TRBV20-1	.	TRBJ2-7	CSARDPRNTYEQYF	TGCAGTGCTAGAGATCCCAGAAACACCTACGAGCAGTACTTC
15	few	TRBV28	.	TRBJ2-7	CASSTLTLPHYEQYF	TGTGCCAGCAGTACCCTGACTCTCCCCCACTACGAGCAGTACTTC
12	few	TRBV29-1	TRBD1	TRBJ2-5	CSLTGQSETQYF	TGCAGCCTAACGGGACAGAGCGAGACCCAGTACTTC
11	many	TRBV29-1	.	TRBJ2-1	CSVGQVNEQFF	TGCAGCGTTGGACAGGTCAATGAGCAGTTCTTC
15	many	TRBV7-9	.	TRBJ2-1	CASSATGGFKDEQFF	TGTGCCAGCAGCGCGACAGGCGGGTTTAAAGATGAGCAGTTCTTC
13	.	TRBV29-1	.	TRBJ2-5	CSVYGDNQETQYF	TGCAGCGTTTATGGAGACAACCAAGAGACCCAGTACTTC
14	.	TRBV11-3	.	TRBJ1-2	CASSLGTYLDGYTF	TGTGCCAGCAGCCTTGGGACGTATTTAGACGGCTACACCTTC
15	many	TRBV6-5	.	TRBJ2-5	CASSLRGGASETQYF	TGTGCCAGCAGTCTCAGGGGGGGGGCATCAGAGACCCAGTACTTC
15	few	TRBV5-6	.	TRBJ1-5	CASSSGQPSNQPQHF	TGTGCCAGCAGCTCAGGACAGCCAAGCAATCAGCCCCAGCATTTT
14	many	TRBV20-1	.	TRBJ2-7	CSPRGGDGRFEQYF	TGCAGTCCCCGGGGCGGGGACGGTCGGTTCGAGCAGTACTTC
12	.	TRBV6-6	.	TRBJ1-3	CASSLKGGTIYF	TGTGCCAGCAGTTTGAAGGGTGGCACCATATATTTT
16	many	TRBV12-3/TRBV12-4	.	TRBJ2-6	CASSPGPRSGANVLTF	TGTGCCAGCAGTCCAGGACCGCGCTCTGGGGCCAACGTCCTGACTTTC
13	many	TRBV6-6	.	TRBJ2-4	CASNLRGENIQYF	TGTGCCAGCAACCTCCGGGGCGAGAACATTCAGTACTTC